The rows below give T cell receptor beta chains drawn from one sample of a study of blood T cell repertoires in COVID-19. TCRdb's table, derived via immunoSEQ multiplex PCR, lists solely in-frame clones and lacks some. This table holds 100,000 to 150,000 clones, around 80% found once. The source material was PBMCs or T cells enriched from blood (not recorded which). The receptors originated from a man aged 35 to 55 with acute COVID-19. Both conserved end residues are part of each CDR3. The order of the fields is V gene, clone size, CDR3 length, D gene, J gene, CDR3 DNA, CDR3 protein. A D gene is named only where the DNA matches it firmly. Not every row has a clone size; where given, it reads once, few, many or a size class.

TRBV7-9	-	15	-	TRBJ2-7	TGTGCCAGCAGCTTAGCGGCCAGTCCCTCCTACGAGCAGTACTTC	CASSLAASPSYEQYF
TRBV6-5	-	16	TRBD2	TRBJ2-1	TGTGCCAGCAGTTCCCTCGGGACTAGCCTCCGCAATGAGCAGTTCTTC	CASSSLGTSLRNEQFF
TRBV10-3	-	13	-	TRBJ1-1	TGTGCCATCAGTGATCGCGGGCCTCCTGAAGCTTTCTTT	CAISDRGPPEAFF
TRBV7-2	-	15	TRBD1	TRBJ2-5	TGTGCCAGCAGCTTAGCAGGGACAGTCCAAGAGACCCAGTACTTC	CASSLAGTVQETQYF
TRBV5-1	-	15	-	TRBJ1-5	TGCGCCAGCAGCTTGGTGGGGGGGGCCGAACAGCCCCAGCATTTT	CASSLVGGAEQPQHF
TRBV12-3/TRBV12-4	-	12	-	TRBJ2-1	TGTGCCAGCAGTTCGGGGTACAATGAGCAGTTCTTC	CASSSGYNEQFF
TRBV29-1	-	13	TRBD1	TRBJ1-5	TGCAGCGTCGTGGGACAGGGGAATCAGCCCCAGCATTTT	CSVVGQGNQPQHF
TRBV2	-	15	TRBD1	TRBJ2-3	TGTGCCAGCAGCCGACAGGGGGCGCAGACAGATACGCAGTATTTT	CASSRQGAQTDTQYF
TRBV19	-	16	-	TRBJ2-6	TGTGCCAGTAAGGCGGCTTCAAGCTCTGGGGCCAACGTCCTGACTTTC	CASKAASSSGANVLTF
TRBV27	-	15	-	TRBJ1-2	TGTGCCAGCAGTTTAGGGGCAGGGGCGAACGATGGCTACACCTTC	CASSLGAGANDGYTF
TRBV20-1	-	11	-	TRBJ1-2	TGCAGTGCTAGATACGGTGTTGGCTACACCTTC	CSARYGVGYTF
TRBV6-5	-	13	TRBD2	TRBJ2-3	TGTGCCAGTCGACTAGCCGTCGGAGATACGCAGTATTTT	CASRLAVGDTQYF
TRBV7-3	-	14	-	TRBJ2-3	TGTGCCAGCAGCTTAGGGACTGCCTCAGATACGCAGTATTTT	CASSLGTASDTQYF
TRBV20-1	few	11	-	TRBJ2-7	TGCAGTGCTGCTTCAGGGCACGAGCAGTACTTC	CSAASGHEQYF
TRBV19	-	13	TRBD1	TRBJ1-2	TGTGCCAGCACCGGGACAGCGATCTATGGCTACACCTTC	CASTGTAIYGYTF
TRBV28	-	16	TRBD1	TRBJ1-5	TGTGCCAGCAGTCCCCATTCGGGACAGTTCAATCAGCCCCAGCATTTT	CASSPHSGQFNQPQHF
TRBV6-5	once	13	TRBD1	TRBJ2-7	TGTGCCAGCACGAAACAGGGGGGCAACGAGCAGTACTTC	CASTKQGGNEQYF
TRBV19	-	14	-	TRBJ2-2	TGTGCCAGTATCCCAGGGGGGAGTGCCGGGGAGCTGTTTTTT	CASIPGGSAGELFF
TRBV5-4	-	15	-	TRBJ1-2	TGTGCCAGCAGCTTGGGACAGGCCGCCAACTATGGCTACACCTTC	CASSLGQAANYGYTF
TRBV14	-	14	-	TRBJ1-1	TGTGCCAGCAGCCGGAGGGGGGGGAACACTGAAGCTTTCTTT	CASSRRGGNTEAFF
TRBV5-1	-	16	-	TRBJ1-1	TGCGCCAGCAGCTTGGTCCCCACAGGGAAGAAAACTGAAGCTTTCTTT	CASSLVPTGKKTEAFF
TRBV9	few	12	-	TRBJ2-3	TGTGCCAGCAGCCTAAGTAAAGATACGCAGTATTTT	CASSLSKDTQYF
TRBV3-1/TRBV3-2	-	15	-	TRBJ2-2	TGTGCCAGCAGCCCCAGGGGCGAAAACACCGGGGAGCTGTTTTTT	CASSPRGENTGELFF
TRBV7-8	-	16	TRBD1	TRBJ2-1	TGTGCCAGCAGCTTAGTCGAGGGGGCTACCTACAATGAGCAGTTCTTC	CASSLVEGATYNEQFF
TRBV5-4	-	17	-	TRBJ2-3	TGTGCCAGCAGCCGGGGTGGTCTCGCGGGGGCGGGAGATACGCAGTATTTT	CASSRGGLAGAGDTQYF
TRBV19	-	11	-	TRBJ1-1	TGTGCCACCTACAGGAACACTGAAGCTTTCTTT	CATYRNTEAFF
TRBV6-1	-	14	-	TRBJ1-3	TGTGCCAGCAGTGAAGCCGGGGGATTCGACACCATATATTTT	CASSEAGGFDTIYF
TRBV6-1	-	15	-	TRBJ2-1	TGTGCCAGCAGTGAAGCAACGGGAGATGGCAATGAGCAGTTCTTC	CASSEATGDGNEQFF
TRBV28	-	15	-	TRBJ1-4	TGTGCCAGCAGTCGCCAGGGTACGGCCAACGAAAAACTGTTTTTT	CASSRQGTANEKLFF
TRBV6-5	-	15	TRBD1	TRBJ2-1	TGTGCCAGCAGTTACATTGGGACAGGGGGAAATGAGCAGTTCTTC	CASSYIGTGGNEQFF
TRBV2	-	15	TRBD1	TRBJ1-6	TGTGCCAGCAGCACCGGGACAGGGTACAATTCACCCCTCCACTTT	CASSTGTGYNSPLHF
TRBV6-5	-	12	-	TRBJ1-4	TGTGCCAGCAGCCCCGAGGGTGAAAAACTGTTTTTT	CASSPEGEKLFF
TRBV5-1	-	15	TRBD1	TRBJ1-4	TGCGCCAGCAGCTTGGCCCCGACAGGGGAAGGAAAACTGTTTTTT	CASSLAPTGEGKLFF
TRBV6-5	-	15	TRBD1	TRBJ2-1	TGTGCCAGCAGTTTACCGGGACAGGGCTACAATGAGCAGTTCTTC	CASSLPGQGYNEQFF
TRBV5-6	-	17	TRBD1	TRBJ1-1	TGTGCCAGCAGCTACTATGGACAGGGGAGCTTTTCCACTGAAGCTTTCTTT	CASSYYGQGSFSTEAFF
TRBV28	-	18	TRBD1	TRBJ1-5	TGTGCCAGCAGCCGTCAGGACAGGGGTGTTGATAGCAATCAGCCCCAGCATTTT	CASSRQDRGVDSNQPQHF
TRBV7-2	few	15	TRBD2	TRBJ2-5	TGTGCCAGCAGCTTAGTAGCGGGAGGGCCCGAGACCCAGTACTTC	CASSLVAGGPETQYF
TRBV19	-	15	-	TRBJ2-3	TGTGCCAGTAGTATATTCACAGGGGACTCAGATACGCAGTATTTT	CASSIFTGDSDTQYF
TRBV2	-	11	-	TRBJ2-5	TGTGCCAGCAGCGGGTGGGAGACCCAGTACTTC	CASSGWETQYF
TRBV2	few	14	-	TRBJ2-2	TGTGCCAGCAAGGAGACCTCTAACACCGGGGAGCTGTTTTTT	CASKETSNTGELFF
TRBV11-2	-	13	-	TRBJ1-5	TGTGCCAGCAGCCGACAGTCCAATCAGCCCCAGCATTTT	CASSRQSNQPQHF
TRBV7-9	-	13	-	TRBJ1-1	TGTGCCAGCAGCTGGGGAGGGGGTACTGAAGCTTTCTTT	CASSWGGGTEAFF
TRBV10-3	few	12	TRBD1	TRBJ1-4	TGTGCCACGGGACAGAATAATGAAAAACTGTTTTTT	CATGQNNEKLFF
TRBV5-1	-	12	-	TRBJ2-7	TGCGCCAGCAGCTTGCAAGGGGTCGAGCAGTACTTC	CASSLQGVEQYF
TRBV18	-	13	-	TRBJ2-7	TGTGCCAGCTCCGGGGGCCTCAGGGGGGAGCAGTACTTC	CASSGGLRGEQYF
TRBV7-9	-	12	-	TRBJ2-7	TGTGCCAGCAGCTTACCAGGGGTCGAGCAGTACTTC	CASSLPGVEQYF
TRBV27	-	13	TRBD1	TRBJ2-7	TGTGCCAGCATGGGGACAGGGAGGGGCGAGCAGTACTTC	CASMGTGRGEQYF
TRBV5-5	-	14	TRBD1	TRBJ2-5	TGTGCCAGCAGCTCCGGGACAGGGCAAGAGACCCAGTACTTC	CASSSGTGQETQYF
TRBV14	-	13	-	TRBJ1-6	TGTGCCAGCAGCCGGCAGGGGAATTCACCCCTCCACTTT	CASSRQGNSPLHF
TRBV9	-	16	TRBD1	TRBJ1-6	TGTGCCAGCAGCCCACGACCGGGACAGTCAAATTCACCCCTCCACTTT	CASSPRPGQSNSPLHF
TRBV2	-	16	TRBD2	TRBJ2-3	TGTGCCAGCAGTGTGCGGCTAGCGGGGGTGGAGGATACGCAGTATTTT	CASSVRLAGVEDTQYF
TRBV5-6	few	14	TRBD1	TRBJ2-7	TGTGCCAGCAGCTTTGGTCAGGGGGCAGACGAGCAGTACTTC	CASSFGQGADEQYF
TRBV5-8	-	16	TRBD1	TRBJ2-6	TGTGCCAGCAGCCTAGGACAGGCCCCTGGGGCCAACGTCCTGACTTTC	CASSLGQAPGANVLTF
TRBV28	-	15	TRBD1	TRBJ1-5	TGTGCCAGCAGACTCTCAGGACAGGGGGGACAGCCCCAGCATTTT	CASRLSGQGGQPQHF